The 6 T cell receptor beta chains below come from one sample, sequenced in a study of cytomegalovirus exposure and HLA in healthy donors. Here immunoSEQ multiplex PCR was the method, and the copy in TCRdb shows in-frame clones only, minus some. The table lists approximately 90,000 clones, 95% to 98% of them singletons. Sequencing input: PBMCs. Source of these receptors: a man in his late teens or twenties in good health and CMV-seronegative.

This CDR3 reads CASSLGGGGFGATDTQYF. CDR3 in DNA: TGTGCCAGCAGCTTAGGGGGGGGAGGGTTTGGGGCCACAGATACGCAGTATTTT. The chain recombines TRBV11-2 with TRBJ2-3, with 7 positions matching TRBD2. The CDR3 runs 18 residues. CDR1 and CDR2 (germline): SGHAT, FQNNGV. Trimming cost V 1 base and J 2 bases; bases outside gene matches: 12.

The chain is built from TRBV5-1 and TRBJ2-7, with D possibly TRBD1 on 6 matching bases. The CDR3 length is 15 residues. Per the germline V gene, CDR1 is SGHRS and CDR2 is YFSETQ. V lost 2 bases, J lost 3 bases, and 15 bases lay in between. DNA for the CDR3: TGCGCCAGCAGCTTAGAAGGGGGTTCGGGCTACGAGCAGTACTTC. Translating gives CASSLEGGSGYEQYF.

The chain recombines TRBV5-1 with TRBJ2-7; 7 positions agree with TRBD1. The CDR3 has 13 residues. Germline lookup yields CDR1 SGHRS and CDR2 YFSETQ. With 7 bases clipped from V and 0 bases from J, the junction kept 4 bases outside the gene matches. The CDR3, as DNA: TGCGCCAGCCGGGACAGAGCCTCCTACGAGCAGTACTTC. It specifies CASRDRASYEQYF.

In DNA form, the CDR3 reads TGTGCCAGTAGTGGACAGGGCTCTTTTGCAGATACGCAGTATTTT. This codes for CASSGQGSFADTQYF. The V call is TRBV19, the J call TRBJ2-3; 8 nucleotides match TRBD1. The V gene end was trimmed by 5 bases and the J gene end by 4 bases; junction bases not matched to a gene: 8. The V gene's germline CDR1 is LNHDA and CDR2 SQIVND (reference sequence). The CDR3 runs to 15 residues.

This chain's CDR3 is CASRDRGISENGYTF. The DNA for the CDR3 is TGTGCCTCCCGGGACAGGGGGATAAGCGAGAATGGCTACACCTTC. The chain is built from TRBV10-3 and TRBJ1-2; 11 bases are a match to TRBD1. From germline, CDR1 is ENHRY and CDR2 SYGVKD. This CDR3 spans 15 amino acids. V was pared by 11 bases and J by 6 bases, with 14 bases of the junction left unmatched.

This chain links TRBV27 with TRBJ2-3; the D gene is possibly TRBD2 (5 bases). Trimming stripped 3 bases from V and 0 bases from J, with 7 bases between. The CDR3 loop spans 14 amino acids. Looked up from germline, CDR1 is MNHEY and CDR2 is SMNVEV (reference sequence). The CDR3 sequence: CASSLVASTDTQYF. The CDR3 nucleotides are TGTGCCAGCAGTTTGGTAGCGAGCACAGATACGCAGTATTTT.